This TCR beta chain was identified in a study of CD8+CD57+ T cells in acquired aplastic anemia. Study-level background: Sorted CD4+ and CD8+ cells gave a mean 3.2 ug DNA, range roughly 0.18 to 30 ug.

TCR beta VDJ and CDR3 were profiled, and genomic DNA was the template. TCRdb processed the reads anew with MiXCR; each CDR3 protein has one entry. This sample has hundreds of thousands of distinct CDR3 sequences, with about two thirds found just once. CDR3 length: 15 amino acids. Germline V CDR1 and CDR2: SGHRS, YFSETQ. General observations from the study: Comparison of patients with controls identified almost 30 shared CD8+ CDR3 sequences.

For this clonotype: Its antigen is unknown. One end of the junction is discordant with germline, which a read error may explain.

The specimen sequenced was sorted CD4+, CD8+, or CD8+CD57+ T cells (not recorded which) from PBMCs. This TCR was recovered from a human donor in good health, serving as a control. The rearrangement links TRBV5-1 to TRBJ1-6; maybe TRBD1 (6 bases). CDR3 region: CASTGTGRMNSPPHF. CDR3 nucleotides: TGTGCCAGCACAGGTACAGGGCGCATGAATTCACCCCCCCACTTT.